This entry lists 3 T cell receptor delta chains sequenced from one sample in a study of Vδ1+ human thymocytes. General study results and limits: In the thymus, TRG and TRD repertoires looked highly polyclonal with Gaussian CDR3 lengths.

No antigen has been identified for these receptors. Extracted RNA was reverse transcribed into cDNA. Pooled V-gene forward primers with one constant-region reverse primer generated the CDR3 amplicons by multiplex PCR. TCRdb repeated clone calling on the multiplex PCR reads with CATT. This sample has some 54,000 delta-chain clones, with more than 15% found just once. The specimen sequenced was Vdelta1+ gamma-delta thymocytes from the thymus. The subset was: FACS-sorted CD3+ TCRalphabeta- TCRVdelta1+ TCRVdelta2- thymocytes. These receptors were obtained from a boy under two years old who had congenital heart surgery.

The chain joins TRDV1 to TRDJ1, with 8 nucleotides matching TRDD3. CDR3 size: 20 residues. V was pared by 2 bases and J by 0 bases, with 17 bases of the junction left unmatched. CDR1 is TSWWSYY and CDR2 is QGS in the germline V gene. This chain's CDR3 is CALGEGERWGIPQYTDKLIF. The CDR3 nucleotides read TGTGCTCTTGGGGAAGGAGAGAGGTGGGGGATTCCGCAGTACACCGATAAACTCATCTTT.

The chain links TRDV1 to TRDJ1, with TRDD3 matching 7 bases. The CDR3 spans 15 residues. V shed 8 bases and J 1 base; nucleotides not matched to a gene: 10. CDR1 is TSWWSYY and CDR2 is QGS in the germline V gene. The CDR3, as DNA: TGTGCTCTTTGCGGGGATATGGGGCGCACCGATAAACTCATCTTT. This codes for CALCGDMGRTDKLIF.

This clone was counted only a few times. The rearrangement links TRDV1 to TRDJ1; D is perhaps TRDD3 (5 bases). Per germline, CDR1 TSWWSYY and CDR2 QGS. Between the trimmed V and J ends, which lost 2 bases and 7 bases, there was a span of 29 bases. This CDR3 spans 19 amino acids. The CDR3 sequence is CALGERVVPRRKIQGKLIF. The CDR3, as DNA: TGTGCTCTTGGGGAAAGGGTCGTCCCACGTCGTAAGATACAGGGTAAACTCATCTTT.